This T cell receptor beta chain was captured by sequencing in a study of beta chain features in type 1 diabetes. Whole-study results and caveats: Type 1 diabetes patients showed a moderate but significant shortening of TCRB CDR3s in all four CD4+ subsets.

Germline V gives CDR1 ENHRY, CDR2 SYGVKD. The CDR3 runs 14 residues. J gave up 4 bases and V 3 bases, and 5 bases lay outside the gene matches. TCRB transcripts that were expressed got sequenced, as all of the isolated RNA had been reverse transcribed. Clones were sequenced by immunoSEQ multiplex PCR, and TCRdb holds only the in-frame ones, with some missing. The repertoire holds around 260,000 clones, with about 23% as singletons. For this clone: The antigen is undetermined.

The specimen sequenced was naive CD4+ T cells from blood. The source of this sequence is a woman aged 30 to 39 with type 1 diabetes. V and J are TRBV10-3 and TRBJ1-2; TRBD1 agrees at 7 bases. This CDR3 reads CAISEWTGLYGYTF. CDR3 sequence (DNA): TGTGCCATCAGTGAATGGACAGGTCTCTATGGCTACACCTTC.